The 29 T cell receptor beta chains listed next were all sequenced from one sample in a study of CD8+ T cells in alopecia areata. The treatment was: oral pan-JAK inhibitor, 5-10 mg twice daily. The authors extracted RNA and reverse transcribed it into cDNA as the sequencing template. Libraries were prepared by immunoSEQ multiplex PCR; TCRdb keeps only in-frame clonotypes and omits some of them. The sample lists some 130,000 clones, 50% to 55% occurring once. The starting material was CD4+ T cells sorted from blood, obtained at week 4, from a patient treated with tofacitinib. The receptors here all came from a human donor with alopecia areata.

The V gene is TRBV13, the J gene TRBJ2-7; 10 nucleotides align to TRBD2. This CDR3 has 14 residues. Germline V gene sequence: CDR1 PRHDT, CDR2 FYEKMQ (reference sequence). V shed 6 bases and J 2 bases; nucleotides not matched to a gene: 4. The CDR3, as DNA: TGTGCCAGCAGGATAGCGGGAGGCACCTACGAGCAGTACTTC. This codes for CASRIAGGTYEQYF.

V and J are TRBV9 and TRBJ2-3, with 8 bases aligning to TRBD2. The length of the CDR3 is 18 residues. Unmatched junction bases numbered 20, after V lost 7 bases and J lost 4 bases. Looked up from germline, CDR1 is SGDLS and CDR2 is YYNGEE. In nucleotides, the CDR3 is TGTGCCAGCGGCCCCTTTCCGGGAGGTGGCGGGGGGCCAGATACGCAGTATTTT. This encodes CASGPFPGGGGGPDTQYF.

This chain connects TRBV2 to TRBJ2-3; either TRBD1 or TRBD2 may fit D (6 bases each). There are 12 residues in the CDR3. Germline assignment: CDR1 SNHLY and CDR2 FYNNEI. Deletions cut 6 bases from V and 6 bases from J, with 10 bases between. CDR3 in amino acids: CASRGGGDTQYF. The CDR3 DNA reads TGTGCCAGCAGGGGGGGCGGGGATACGCAGTATTTT.

In this sample, this clone turned up a few times. J is TRBJ2-5 and V is TRBV5-1; the D gene is possibly TRBD1 (5 bases). The CDR3 is 12 amino acids. Germline V lookup: CDR1 SGHRS, CDR2 YFSETQ. Trimming shortened V by 5 bases and J by 4 bases, and 9 bases separated the two germline ends. The CDR3 nucleotides are TGCGCCAGCAGAGTAGGGGCAGAGACCCAGTACTTC. Protein: CASRVGAETQYF.

The gene calls are TRBV5-1 and TRBJ1-2; no clear D. Germline CDR1 is SGHRS and CDR2 is YFSETQ. Trimming left V 0 bases short and J 6 bases short, with 15 bases between. The CDR3 runs to 15 residues. The CDR3 here is CASSLEGARFHGYTF. DNA of the CDR3: TGCGCCAGCAGCTTGGAGGGAGCTCGGTTTCATGGCTACACCTTC.

This chain links TRBV30 with TRBJ1-3; tentatively, D is TRBD1 (5 bases). V lost 2 bases and J lost 4, with 15 bases in between. The CDR3 loop spans 15 amino acids. Per the germline V gene, CDR1 is GTSNPN and CDR2 is SVGIG (reference sequence). The CDR3 sequence: CAWSYLGAAGNTIYF. CDR3 nucleotides: TGTGCCTGGAGTTACCTTGGGGCGGCCGGAAACACCATATATTTT. The full variable domain, with the rest looked up from reference TRBV30 and TRBJ1-3, is SQTIHQWPATLVQPVGSPLSLECTVEGTSNPNLYWYRQAAGRGLQLLFYSVGIGQISSEVPQNLSASRPQDRQFILSSKKLLLSDSGFYLCAWSYLGAAGNTIYFGEGSWLTVV.

The rearrangement uses TRBV30 and TRBJ2-1; D possibly corresponds to TRBD1 (6 bases). CDR1 and CDR2 (germline): GTSNPN, SVGIG (reference sequence). This CDR3 has 15 amino acids. The germline V and J ends were trimmed by 3 bases and 4 bases, with 16 bases remaining between them. CDR3 protein: CAWRTGTTFYNEQFF. CDR3 DNA sequence: TGTGCCTGGAGGACCGGGACAACGTTTTACAATGAGCAGTTCTTC.

This chain uses TRBV25-1 with TRBJ1-6; D perhaps matches TRBD1 (6 bases). V was cut by 6 bases and J by 7 bases, with 25 bases left in between. This CDR3 region has 18 residues. From germline, CDR1 is MGHDK and CDR2 SYGVNS. The CDR3 loop reads CASSPTRGPLVWNSPLHF. CDR3 in DNA: TGTGCCAGCAGCCCCACCCGGGGGCCTCTTGTTTGGAATTCACCCCTCCACTTT.

This rearrangement joins TRBV20-1 to TRBJ2-7; D might be TRBD2 (5 bases). The length of the CDR3 is 11 residues. Germline lookup yields CDR1 DFQATT and CDR2 SNEGSKA (reference sequence). V was trimmed by 6 bases and J by 4 bases, leaving 10 bases between them. CDR3: CSAPGIYEQYF. Here the CDR3 DNA reads TGCAGTGCCCCGGGAATTTACGAGCAGTACTTC.

This clone was detected a few times. V is TRBV14 and J is TRBJ1-3; D call uncertain. Trimming took 6 bases from V and 4 from J, leaving 7 bases between them. The CDR3 is 12 amino acids. CDR1 and CDR2 (germline): SGHDN, FVKESK. The CDR3 DNA follows: TGTGCCAGCAGTTCCCTCGGAAACACCATATATTTT. Translating it yields CASSSLGNTIYF.

The V and J genes are TRBV6-5 and TRBJ1-2; 7 bases are shared with TRBD1. J was trimmed by 0 bases and V by 6 bases; bases with no gene match: 7. Germline assignment: CDR1 MNHEY and CDR2 SVGAGI. The CDR3 is made up of 15 amino acids. The CDR3 nucleotides read TGTGCCAGCAGCGTTTCGGGGACAGCTAACTATGGCTACACCTTC. Translation: CASSVSGTANYGYTF.

This chain uses TRBV29-1 with TRBJ2-5, with 7 bases aligning to TRBD2. This CDR3 has 11 amino acids. The germline CDR1 and CDR2 sequences are SQVTM and ANQGSEA. The ends lost 8 bases at V and 5 bases at J; junction bases unmatched: 5. The CDR3 region is CSTRGGETQYF. The CDR3 DNA is TGCAGCACGAGGGGAGGGGAGACCCAGTACTTC.

The gene calls are TRBV7-2 and TRBJ2-7; 10 bases are a match to TRBD2. The CDR3 is 15 residues long. V was pared by 5 bases and J by 4 bases, with 8 bases of the junction left unmatched. Germline V CDR1 and CDR2: SGHTA, FQGNSA. CDR3 in DNA: TGTGCCAGCAGCCATAGGACTAGCGGTGGGTACGAGCAGTACTTC. Translating it yields CASSHRTSGGYEQYF.

This chain links TRBV7-9 with TRBJ2-1; D unclear. Trimming cost V 1 base and J 8 bases, with 6 bases left between them. CDR1 SEHNR and CDR2 FQNEAQ come from the germline V gene (reference sequence). The CDR3 is made up of 12 amino acids. CDR3 amino acids: CASSLEYDEQFF. CDR3 sequence (DNA): TGTGCCAGCAGCTTAGAATACGATGAGCAGTTCTTC.

V is TRBV30 and J is TRBJ1-5; TRBD1 matches at 10 bases. This CDR3 has 14 residues. The germline CDR1 and CDR2 sequences are GTSNPN and SVGIG (reference sequence). V was clipped by 4 bases and J by 7 bases; unmatched bases: 7. The CDR3, as DNA: TGTGCCTGGAAGGGGACAGGGGAGAGGCAGCCCCAGCATTTT. It is translated as CAWKGTGERQPQHF.

The chain has TRBV4-2 and TRBJ1-4; TRBD1 might be the D (6 bases). V lost 0 bases and J lost 10, with 15 bases in between. This CDR3 spans 15 amino acids. Germline lookup yields CDR1 LGHNA and CDR2 YNFKEQ. CDR3 sequence reads: CASSQDKQGSGKLFF. In DNA, the CDR3 is TGTGCCAGCAGCCAAGATAAACAGGGAAGCGGAAAACTGTTTTTT.

On this clone: Other DNA sequences in this specimen translate into the identical CDR3. The rearrangement links TRBV30 to TRBJ2-7; 10 bases are shared with TRBD2. V shed 4 bases, J shed 4 bases, and the junction held 1 base outside the gene matches. Per the germline V gene, CDR1 is GTSNPN and CDR2 is SVGIG (reference sequence). This CDR3 is 12 amino acids long. CDR3 nucleotides: TGTGCCTGGACTAGCGGGAGTTACGAGCAGTACTTC. Its translation: CAWTSGSYEQYF.

This clone was picked up one time. The V and J genes are TRBV6-5 and TRBJ2-7, with TRBD2 matching 9 bases. This CDR3 is built from 15 residues. Germline CDR1 is MNHEY and CDR2 is SVGAGI. The ends lost 6 bases at V and 0 bases at J; junction bases unmatched: 6. The CDR3 nucleotides read TGTGCCAGCAGGCCAGTAGCGGGGGCCTCCTACGAGCAGTACTTC. The encoded protein is CASRPVAGASYEQYF.

This clone was observed a few times. J is TRBJ2-5 and V is TRBV4-1, with D maybe TRBD2 (7 bases). The CDR3 spans 17 residues. Germline CDR1 MGHRA, CDR2 YSYEKL. V lost 2 bases to trimming and J lost 2 bases, with 18 bases between them. CDR3 protein: CASSQQRGGGPQETQYF. In nucleotides, the CDR3 is TGCGCCAGCAGCCAACAGAGGGGGGGCGGACCTCAAGAGACCCAGTACTTC.

The V call is TRBV2, the J call TRBJ2-3; D possibly corresponds to TRBD2 (5 bases). This CDR3 contains 14 residues. V dropped 10 bases and J dropped 6 bases, with 20 bases sitting between them. Germline loops: CDR1 SNHLY, CDR2 FYNNEI. CDR3 residues: CATPFFGESDTQYF. CDR3 coding DNA: TGTGCCACCCCTTTCTTCGGGGAGTCTGATACGCAGTATTTT.

V gene TRBV30 combines with J gene TRBJ2-5; 12 bases are a match to TRBD2. Germline CDR1 and CDR2: GTSNPN and SVGIG (reference sequence). This CDR3 has 15 residues. The V and J ends lost 6 bases and 5 bases, in that order; junction bases with no gene match: 10. Here the CDR3 reads CACRLAGVRGETQYF. The CDR3, as DNA: TGTGCCTGCAGACTAGCGGGAGTTAGGGGGGAGACCCAGTACTTC.

The V and J genes are TRBV30 and TRBJ1-4; the D is unclear. The CDR3 totals 14 residues. Per germline, CDR1 GTSNPN and CDR2 SVGIG (reference sequence). Trimming left V 4 bases short and J 5 bases short, with 14 bases between. The CDR3 DNA is TGTGCCTGGAATCTAACGCCCGGGAATGAAAAACTGTTTTTT. It yields the protein CAWNLTPGNEKLFF. The full variable domain, in which reference TRBV30 and TRBJ1-4 provide the parts outside the CDR3, is SQTIHQWPATLVQPVGSPLSLECTVEGTSNPNLYWYRQAAGRGLQLLFYSVGIGQISSEVPQNLSASRPQDRQFILSSKKLLLSDSGFYLCAWNLTPGNEKLFFGSGTQLSVL.

This chain links TRBV7-3 with TRBJ2-7; D possibly uses TRBD1 or TRBD2 (5 bases each). This CDR3 spans 15 amino acids. CDR1 and CDR2 from the germline V gene are SGHTA and FQGTGA. The ends were cut back, 1 base at V and 0 bases at J, with 10 bases in the middle. The CDR3: CASSLMGVSSYEQYF. DNA for the CDR3: TGTGCCAGCAGCTTAATGGGGGTTAGCTCCTACGAGCAGTACTTC. The full variable domain, in which reference TRBV7-3 and TRBJ2-7 provide the parts outside the CDR3, is GAGVSQTPSNKVTEKGKYVELRCDPISGHTALYWYRQSLGQGPEFLIYFQGTGAADDSGLPNDRFFAVRPEGSVSTLKIQRTERGDSAVYLCASSLMGVSSYEQYFGPGTRLTVT.

V usage is TRBV9 and J usage is TRBJ1-4; 7 positions match TRBD1. The junction had 14 bases not matched to a gene; V was cut back by 4 bases and J by 8 bases. There are 16 residues in the CDR3. Germline V gene sequence: CDR1 SGDLS, CDR2 YYNGEE. The CDR3 DNA sequence: TGTGCCAGCAGCTTTCGACCTACAGGGGAACGAGAAAAACTGTTTTTT. It codes for CASSFRPTGEREKLFF.

As concerns this clone: The sample carries other DNA sequences with the same CDR3. CDR3 DNA sequence: TGCGCCAGCAGCTTGGAAAGTTACAATGAGCAGTTCTTC. Its translation is CASSLESYNEQFF. The chain uses TRBV5-1 and TRBJ2-1; no reliable D call. CDR1 is SGHRS, CDR2 YFSETQ, per germline. V lost 0 bases and J 4 bases, leaving 5 bases between the germline ends. This CDR3 has 13 amino acids.

The J gene is TRBJ2-3, the V gene TRBV2; D uncertain. This CDR3 is built from 12 residues. With 6 bases removed from V and 4 bases from J, the gap between germline ends came to 8 bases. Germline CDR1 SNHLY, CDR2 FYNNEI. CDR3 nucleotides: TGTGCCAGCAGCCCCAACGCAGATACGCAGTATTTT. Protein product: CASSPNADTQYF.

The chain employs TRBV2 and TRBJ2-7, with D perhaps matching TRBD1 (5 bases). The V and J ends lost 10 bases and 3 bases respectively, with 13 bases between them. The CDR3 spans 12 residues. Germline V CDR1 and CDR2: SNHLY, FYNNEI. CDR3 residues: CATRTRLYEQYF. As DNA, the CDR3 is TGTGCCACCCGGACAAGACTCTACGAGCAGTACTTC. Full variable domain (rest looked up from reference TRBV2 and TRBJ2-7): EPEVTQTPSHQVTQMGQEVILRCVPISNHLYFYWYRQILGQKVEFLVSFYNNEISEKSEIFDDQFSVERPDGSNFTLKIRSTKLEDSAMYFCATRTRLYEQYFGPGTRLTVT.

This chain links TRBV14 with TRBJ2-5; possibly TRBD2 for D (6 bases). The CDR3 consists of 14 residues. Per germline, CDR1 SGHDN and CDR2 FVKESK. V gave up 1 base and J gave up 4 bases, with 10 bases separating them. The CDR3 nucleotides are TGTGCCAGCAGCCAAGTCGGGGGAGTAGAGACCCAGTACTTC. Encoded protein: CASSQVGGVETQYF.

There are a few counts of this clone. The V and J genes are TRBV29-1 and TRBJ2-5, with D perhaps matching TRBD1 or TRBD2 (5 bases each). Trimming removed 6 bases at V and 4 bases at J, with 18 bases between. The CDR3 has 14 residues. Per the germline V gene, CDR1 is SQVTM and CDR2 is ANQGSEA. The CDR3: CSVLRDGQGETQYF. In DNA form, the CDR3 reads TGCAGCGTCTTACGGGACGGCCAGGGAGAGACCCAGTACTTC.